This is a list of T cell receptor beta chains from one sample in a study of T cell responses to AZD1222 COVID-19 vaccine. TCRdb's table, derived via immunoSEQ multiplex PCR, lists solely in-frame clones and lacks some. The table records 110,000 or so clones, approximately 89% of them present only once. Sequences were derived from peripheral blood, sampled 28 days after the second AZD1222 dose. These receptors came from an adult who received the AZD1222 COVID-19 vaccine. The CDR3 runs from the conserved cysteine through the conserved F or W. A D gene is named only where the DNA matches it firmly. For some rows the clone size is stated as once, few or many, or as a class when expanded; others skip it.

v_call: TRBV4-1; j_call: TRBJ1-6; clone_size: NA; d_call: TRBD1; cdr3_nt: TGCGCCAGCAGCCAAGTGTCGACAGGGAATTCACCCCTCCACTTT; cdr3_aa: CASSQVSTGNSPLHF
v_call: TRBV6-5; j_call: TRBJ1-4; clone_size: NA; d_call: TRBD1; cdr3_nt: TGTGCCAGCAGTCCAAGGGGGGACAGCGAAAAACTGTTTTTT; cdr3_aa: CASSPRGDSEKLFF
v_call: TRBV10-1; j_call: TRBJ1-2; clone_size: NA; d_call: NA; cdr3_nt: TGCGCACCACTGGAGGGAAACTATGGCTACACCTTC; cdr3_aa: CAPLEGNYGYTF
v_call: TRBV18; j_call: TRBJ2-5; clone_size: NA; d_call: TRBD1; cdr3_nt: TGTGCCAGCTCACAGCTAGGACAGGCCCAAGAGACCCAGTACTTC; cdr3_aa: CASSQLGQAQETQYF
v_call: TRBV7-6; j_call: TRBJ2-7; clone_size: NA; d_call: NA; cdr3_nt: TGTGCCAGCAGCTTATCCCCAGTCAGCTCCTACGAGCAGTACTTC; cdr3_aa: CASSLSPVSSYEQYF
v_call: TRBV5-1; j_call: TRBJ2-3; clone_size: NA; d_call: NA; cdr3_nt: TGCGCCAGCAGGGAAAACACAGATACGCAGTATTTT; cdr3_aa: CASRENTDTQYF
v_call: TRBV29-1; j_call: TRBJ1-2; clone_size: NA; d_call: TRBD1; cdr3_nt: TGCAGCGCCTTAACAGGGGGTGAGAACTATGGCTACACCTTC; cdr3_aa: CSALTGGENYGYTF
v_call: TRBV5-8; j_call: TRBJ2-1; clone_size: NA; d_call: TRBD1; cdr3_nt: TGTGCCAGCAGCCGACAGGGTAGCTCCTACAATGAGCAGTTCTTC; cdr3_aa: CASSRQGSSYNEQFF
v_call: TRBV6-5; j_call: TRBJ2-2; clone_size: once; d_call: NA; cdr3_nt: TGTGCCAGCAGTTACGTGGGTGGAGGGGAGCTGTTTTTT; cdr3_aa: CASSYVGGGELFF
v_call: TRBV19; j_call: TRBJ2-1; clone_size: medium-sized; d_call: TRBD2; cdr3_nt: TGTGCCAGTAGTATTTCCAGCGGGGCCCTCAATGAGCAGTTCTTC; cdr3_aa: CASSISSGALNEQFF
v_call: TRBV18; j_call: TRBJ2-5; clone_size: NA; d_call: NA; cdr3_nt: TGTGCCAGCTCACCAGGGAGGCTTCAAGAGACCCAGTACTTC; cdr3_aa: CASSPGRLQETQYF
v_call: TRBV4-3; j_call: TRBJ1-5; clone_size: few; d_call: NA; cdr3_nt: TGCGCCAGCAGCCAAGATTATCACAGCAATCAGCCCCAGCATTTT; cdr3_aa: CASSQDYHSNQPQHF
v_call: TRBV5-1; j_call: TRBJ2-1; clone_size: NA; d_call: TRBD1; cdr3_nt: TGCGCCAGCAGCTTAGGGGGCGATACCTACAATGAGCAGTTCTTC; cdr3_aa: CASSLGGDTYNEQFF
v_call: TRBV7-3; j_call: TRBJ2-7; clone_size: NA; d_call: NA; cdr3_nt: TGTGCCAGCAGCTTAATGTCCGGGGCCGCCTACGAGCAGTACTTC; cdr3_aa: CASSLMSGAAYEQYF
v_call: TRBV19; j_call: TRBJ1-1; clone_size: NA; d_call: NA; cdr3_nt: TGTGCCAGTAGTTTCGGTCGGCCCCCGAACGGTGAAGCTTTCTTT; cdr3_aa: CASSFGRPPNGEAFF
v_call: TRBV27; j_call: TRBJ2-3; clone_size: NA; d_call: NA; cdr3_nt: TGTGCCAGCAGCAAATTCCCGGGCTTTAGCACAGATACGCAGTATTTT; cdr3_aa: CASSKFPGFSTDTQYF
v_call: TRBV27; j_call: TRBJ2-2; clone_size: NA; d_call: TRBD1; cdr3_nt: TGTGCCAGCAGTTTGAGGATCAGGACAGGGTCCACCGGGGAGCTGTTTTTT; cdr3_aa: CASSLRIRTGSTGELFF
v_call: TRBV24-1; j_call: TRBJ1-2; clone_size: NA; d_call: NA; cdr3_nt: TGTGCCACCAGCGGTGGGGCGGGGACTAACTATGGCTACACCTTC; cdr3_aa: CATSGGAGTNYGYTF
v_call: TRBV18; j_call: TRBJ2-6; clone_size: NA; d_call: NA; cdr3_nt: TGTGCCAGCTCACTCGGTCAGTTCGGGGCCAACGTCCTGACTTTC; cdr3_aa: CASSLGQFGANVLTF
v_call: TRBV7-2; j_call: TRBJ2-7; clone_size: NA; d_call: NA; cdr3_nt: TGTGCCAGCAGCACCGGGACAAAGACCTACGAGCAGTACTTC; cdr3_aa: CASSTGTKTYEQYF
v_call: TRBV6-4; j_call: TRBJ2-2; clone_size: NA; d_call: NA; cdr3_nt: TGTGCCAGCAGTGAGACAGATGCTAACACCGGGGAGCTGTTTTTT; cdr3_aa: CASSETDANTGELFF
v_call: TRBV5-1; j_call: TRBJ1-4; clone_size: NA; d_call: NA; cdr3_nt: TGCGCCAGCAGCGCCGGGACATTTGAAAAACTGTTTTTT; cdr3_aa: CASSAGTFEKLFF
v_call: TRBV7-3; j_call: TRBJ2-3; clone_size: once; d_call: TRBD1; cdr3_nt: TGTGCCAGCAGCTCCCAACAGGGGGATACGCAGTATTTT; cdr3_aa: CASSSQQGDTQYF
v_call: TRBV6-5; j_call: TRBJ1-4; clone_size: NA; d_call: NA; cdr3_nt: TGTGCCAGCAGCCCGGGACGGCGGGAGGGTCAACTGTTTTTT; cdr3_aa: CASSPGRREGQLFF
v_call: TRBV7-2; j_call: TRBJ2-5; clone_size: NA; d_call: TRBD2; cdr3_nt: TGTGCCAGCAGCTCAGCGGGAACACAAGAGACCCAGTACTTC; cdr3_aa: CASSSAGTQETQYF
v_call: TRBV7-2; j_call: TRBJ1-1; clone_size: NA; d_call: NA; cdr3_nt: TGTGCCAGCAGCTTGGTAGGTGGGGGAGCCACTGAAGCTTTCTTT; cdr3_aa: CASSLVGGGATEAFF
v_call: TRBV4-1; j_call: TRBJ1-1; clone_size: NA; d_call: TRBD1; cdr3_nt: TGCGCCAGCACCGGGACAGGGGGGACTGAAGCTTTCTTT; cdr3_aa: CASTGTGGTEAFF
v_call: TRBV28; j_call: TRBJ1-1; clone_size: NA; d_call: NA; cdr3_nt: TGTGCCAGCAGTTTATTGGGCACTGAAGCTTTCTTT; cdr3_aa: CASSLLGTEAFF
v_call: TRBV3-1/TRBV3-2; j_call: TRBJ2-7; clone_size: NA; d_call: TRBD2; cdr3_nt: TGTGCCAGCAGCCAAGGGGCGGGGGGAGGTCGCGAGCAGTACTTC; cdr3_aa: CASSQGAGGGREQYF
v_call: TRBV6-5; j_call: TRBJ1-3; clone_size: NA; d_call: NA; cdr3_nt: TGTGCCAGCAGTTCAGGACAGAGTGGAAACACCATATATTTT; cdr3_aa: CASSSGQSGNTIYF
v_call: TRBV18; j_call: TRBJ2-7; clone_size: once; d_call: NA; cdr3_nt: TGTGCCAGCTCACTGCAGGGGTCCTACGAGCAGTACTTC; cdr3_aa: CASSLQGSYEQYF
v_call: TRBV10-3; j_call: TRBJ2-3; clone_size: NA; d_call: NA; cdr3_nt: TGTGCCATCAGTGACGCAGGAACAGATACGCAGTATTTT; cdr3_aa: CAISDAGTDTQYF